The rows below give T cell receptor beta chains drawn from one sample of a study of early T cells in non-severe SARS-CoV-2 infection. TCRdb independently ran MiXCR on the 5' RACE reads; one entry per CDR3 protein. The data show nearly 90,000 distinct CDR3 sequences, around 15% seen once. The material sequenced was whole blood. These receptors all come from an adult who was a healthcare worker with PCR-confirmed SARS-CoV-2 infection or an uninfected control (not recorded which). CDR3s include the opening cysteine and the closing phenylalanine or tryptophan. A D gene is named only where the DNA matches it firmly. Expanded clones get a size class; other rows say once, few or many, or leave the size out.

clone_size j_call v_call d_call cdr3_nt cdr3_aa
few TRBJ2-3 TRBV29-1 - TGCAGCGTTGTCGGGCCGGACACAGATACGCAGTATTTT CSVVGPDTDTQYF
- TRBJ2-7 TRBV7-6 TRBD2 TGTGCCAGCAGCTATAAACTAGCGGGAGTGGGCGAGCAGTACTTC CASSYKLAGVGEQYF
- TRBJ2-2 TRBV7-9 TRBD1 TGTGCCTCCAGGGGGCAAGACGGGGAGCTGTTTTTT CASRGQDGELFF
few TRBJ2-7 TRBV2 - TGTGCCAGCAGTGACGCTGACGAGCAGTACTTC CASSDADEQYF
- TRBJ2-1 TRBV29-1 TRBD2 TGCAGCGTTGAAGGGGGGACTAGCGGGTTTAGGGCCAATGAGCAGTTCTTC CSVEGGTSGFRANEQFF
- TRBJ1-1 TRBV4-1 TRBD1 TGCGCCAGCAGCCAAGGTGGCAGGGGGCGCCTCTGGCCTGAAGCTTTCTTT CASSQGGRGRLWPEAFF
- TRBJ2-1 TRBV2 TRBD2 TGTGCCAACCCGTCGGGACTAGCGGGAGCCCCCTACAATGAGCAGTTCTTC CANPSGLAGAPYNEQFF
- TRBJ1-1 TRBV12-3/TRBV12-4 TRBD1 TGTGCCAGCAGCCCATGGACAGGGGGCACTGAAGCTTTCTTT CASSPWTGGTEAFF
many TRBJ2-2 TRBV12-3/TRBV12-4 - TGTGCCATCCCTATAGGACTCCTATCGAACACCGGGGAGCTGTTTTTT CAIPIGLLSNTGELFF
few TRBJ1-4 TRBV14 TRBD1 TGTGCCAGCAGCCGGTCAGGGGGCAGGTCTAATGAAAAACTGTTTTTT CASSRSGGRSNEKLFF
many TRBJ1-2 TRBV2 TRBD1 TGTGCCAGCAGTGAACGTCCAGGACAGGGGTTAAACTATGGCTACACCTTC CASSERPGQGLNYGYTF
many TRBJ2-7 TRBV12-3/TRBV12-4 - TGTGCCAGCAGTTTACAGGGGACGGGCGAGCAGTACTTC CASSLQGTGEQYF
few TRBJ2-7 TRBV23-1 - TGCGCCAGCAGAAGTGACAGAGGCGAGCAGTACTTC CASRSDRGEQYF
few TRBJ2-1 TRBV10-1 TRBD2 TGCGCCAGCAGTGGGTTGGCTAGCGGGAGAGGGGGTGAGCAGTTCTTC CASSGLASGRGGEQFF
- TRBJ2-1 TRBV7-2 - TGTGCCAGCAGCCCCGCCGCTGAGCAGTTCTTC CASSPAAEQFF
- TRBJ2-5 TRBV4-1 - TGCGCCAGCAGCCAAAGATCTCCTCGCGGGGGCAAGGTCCAAGAGACCCAGTACTTC CASSQRSPRGGKVQETQYF
many TRBJ2-1 TRBV7-2 TRBD2 TGTGCCAGCAGACCCGGACTAGCGCTGGGCAATGAGCAGTTCTTC CASRPGLALGNEQFF